This TCR beta chain was found in a study of blood T cell repertoires in COVID-19 (dated by TCRdb to about 2020). In terms of the full investigation: Samples covering the acute and convalescent phases of COVID-19 were provided by collaborators in the United States, Italy and Spain. The material from the prospective study consisted of cDNA or gDNA derived from T cells, B-cell-depleted T cells, or PBMCs. Subjects who had been exposed to COVID-19, were actively infected with it, or had recovered from it provided the deeply sampled blood TCRbeta repertoires that made up the dataset. The repertoires were made available in a free public database intended to serve as a resource for research on the immune response to SARS-CoV-2. Samples came from the ongoing ImmuneRACE study (first 160 participants) plus 1,254 subjects from 6 global collaborators. Nearly every sample came with metadata listing a de-identified subject ID, COVID-19 status, age in years and sex. Where HLA class I and class II types were available, the types were taken from metadata supplied by the sample provider, not from assay-based typing.

TCRbeta CDR3 regions were amplified from genomic DNA using the immunoSEQ Assay, a bias-controlled multiplex PCR. The published analysis was carried out like this. The number of nucleated cells in each sample was estimated by amplification of reference gene primers within the assay. Sequence reads were collapsed and filtered to measure the absolute abundance of every unique TCRbeta CDR3 rearrangement. For each sample, productive Simpson clonality was calculated as the square root of Simpson's diversity index across productive rearrangements. Entries here come from immuneACCESS through TCRdb and include only in-frame sequences with V and J called. Some clones fail to appear in such tables; in the studies checked, an unresolved V gene covers under half of the shortfall, and the cause of the remainder is unknown. V and J calls and clone size come straight from that table; D and trimming were deduced from the DNA. The sample table records approximately 350,000 clones; about 86% of these occur just once. The biggest ten clones account for just over 7% of the sample.

In Seattle, one collaborating source enrolled patients while the infection was active and tracked those patients longitudinally over the course of disease. The collaborating institutions used their own protocols to collect whole blood in K2EDTA tubes. For TCRbeta analysis, collaborators shipped samples in one of three forms: frozen whole blood, isolated PBMCs, or DNA extracted from either of those sample types. Study-wide findings and limitations: Clinical and demographic metadata were provided uncurated, with the amount varying by source and participant.

Trimming costs V 7 bases and J 5 bases, and their ends lie 21 bases apart. Including the terminal cysteine and phenylalanine, the CDR3 comprises 15 residues. The entry retains the CDR3 DNA only, 45 bases that are in frame from base 1. CDR1 and CDR2 (SGHNT, YYREEE) derive from the germline V gene (reference sequence). About this clone: Its antigen has not been determined. No base-level quality is on record; no much larger clone is a single base apart.

The chain employs TRBV5-4 and TRBJ1-1; a tentative D match to TRBD1 spans 5 bases. The receptor comes from a woman aged 55-70 years with COVID-19, enrolled during active disease. The specimen was peripheral blood. This receptor carries the CDR3 CASRGSGAAGTEAFF. The sequenced DNA is TGTGCCAGCCGGGGGTCCGGGGCAGCAGGGACTGAAGCTTTCTTT. Supplemented by the reference TRBV5-4 and TRBJ1-1 proteins around the CDR3, the complete variable domain is ETGVTQSPTHLIKTRGQQVTLRCSSQSGHNTVSWYQQALGQGPQFIFQYYREEENGRGNFPPRFSGLQFPNYSSELNVNALELDDSALYLCASRGSGAAGTEAFFGQGTRLTVV.